A single sample is the source of the 15 T cell receptor beta chains below, sequenced in a study of identical twins. A single record per CDR3 protein comes from TCRdb applying MiXCR to the 5' RACE reads. The sample consists of about 900,000 distinct CDR3 sequences, over 9% of them appearing once. These data also featured in a second study, about yellow fever vaccine responses in identical twins.

Sequenced sample: PBMCs. All receptors come from a woman aged 18-29 years in good health.

The genes are TRBV18 and TRBJ2-5; D is uncertain. CDR1 and CDR2 from the germline V gene are KGHSH and LQKENI. Trimming stripped 2 bases from V and 5 bases from J, with 12 bases between. The CDR3 runs to 14 residues. The CDR3 protein is CASSPNLDGETQYF. In DNA, the CDR3 is TGTGCCAGCTCACCAAACCTGGATGGTGAGACCCAGTACTTC.

The chain couples TRBV5-1 to TRBJ2-1; 12 bases are shared with TRBD2. Trimming cost V 0 bases and J 0 bases; bases outside gene matches: 13. The length of the CDR3 is 21 residues. Germline V gene data show CDR1 as SGHRS and CDR2 as YFSETQ. CDR3 DNA sequence: TGCGCCAGCAGCTTGGCGTACGGGACTAGCGGGTACACGAGCTCCTACAATGAGCAGTTCTTC. This codes for CASSLAYGTSGYTSSYNEQFF.

V is TRBV5-1 and J is TRBJ2-3; 13 bases are a match to TRBD2. Looked up from germline, CDR1 is SGHRS and CDR2 is YFSETQ. With V trimmed by 0 bases and J by 0 bases, 7 bases remained unmatched. CDR3 length equals 19 residues. The CDR3 DNA follows: TGCGCCAGCAGCTTGGCCAGGACTAGCGGGAGTGCTAGCACAGATACGCAGTATTTT. Translated: CASSLARTSGSASTDTQYF. The full variable domain, with the rest looked up from reference TRBV5-1 and TRBJ2-3, is KAGVTQTPRYLIKTRGQQVTLSCSPISGHRSVSWYQQTPGQGLQFLFEYFSETQRNKGNFPGRFSGRQFSNSRSEMNVSTLELGDSALYLCASSLARTSGSASTDTQYFGPGTRLTVL.

This clonotype appeared a few times. The chain recombines TRBV14 with TRBJ2-1, with TRBD2 identical over 7 bases. CDR1 and CDR2 from the germline V gene are SGHDN and FVKESK. The V segment lost 1 base and the J segment 2 bases; nucleotides outside the gene matches: 8. The CDR3 covers 17 residues. The CDR3 sequence: CASSQGSGTPPYNEQFF. CDR3 sequence (DNA): TGTGCCAGCAGCCAAGGGAGCGGGACCCCCCCCTACAATGAGCAGTTCTTC.

The genes are TRBV10-3 and TRBJ2-5; D possibly matches TRBD1 or TRBD2 (5 bases each). The CDR3 sequence is 14 residues long. The ends were cut back, 5 bases at V and 2 bases at J, with 12 bases in the middle. Germline lookup yields CDR1 ENHRY and CDR2 SYGVKD. This CDR3 reads CAISLPGPQETQYF. Here the CDR3 DNA reads TGTGCCATCAGTCTTCCGGGACCGCAAGAGACCCAGTACTTC.

In its sample, this clonotype was seen a few times. CDR3 loop: CASSEVGPSSYNEQFF. In DNA, the CDR3 is TGTGCCAGCAGTGAAGTGGGACCCAGCTCCTACAATGAGCAGTTCTTC. The genes are TRBV2 and TRBJ2-1, with D perhaps given as TRBD1 or TRBD2 (5 bases each). The CDR3 consists of 16 residues. Looked up from germline, CDR1 is SNHLY and CDR2 is FYNNEI. V lost 1 base and J lost 0, with 10 bases in between.

V gene TRBV20-1 combines with J gene TRBJ1-6; 8 nucleotides align to TRBD1. The CDR3 is made up of 13 amino acids. The J segment lost 9 bases and the V segment lost 5 bases, leaving 6 bases of the junction unmatched. Germline CDR1 is DFQATT and CDR2 is SNEGSKA (reference sequence). For the CDR3, the DNA is TGCAGTGCTCCTGGACAGGGACCTTCACCCCTCCACTTT. This encodes CSAPGQGPSPLHF.

The gene calls are TRBV28 and TRBJ2-7; 7 bases are a match to TRBD1. The CDR3 is 11 amino acids. Unmatched junction bases numbered 2, after V lost 9 bases and J lost 3 bases. The germline V gene encodes CDR1 MDHEN and CDR2 SYDVKM. As DNA, the CDR3 is TGTGCCAGTGCAGGGGGCTACGAGCAGTACGTC. Its translation is CASAGGYEQYV.

The chain uses TRBV10-3 and TRBJ1-6; a weak D match, TRBD1 (6 bases). The CDR3 is 18 residues long. Germline assignment: CDR1 ENHRY and CDR2 SYGVKD. Trimming removed 2 bases at V and 7 bases at J, with 21 bases between. The CDR3, as DNA: TGTGCCATCAGTGAGAAAGGGCCCGGGCAGGGGAAAAATTCACCCCTCCACTTT. It is translated as CAISEKGPGQGKNSPLHF.

This clonotype was found a few times. J is TRBJ2-2 and V is TRBV28; D is perhaps TRBD2 (5 bases). CDR3 length: 16 amino acids. V was pared by 2 bases and J by 0 bases, with 10 bases between. Germline CDR1 is MDHEN and CDR2 is SYDVKM. The CDR3 reads CASSLPGNSNTGELFF. DNA for the CDR3: TGTGCCAGCAGTTTACCGGGGAATTCGAACACCGGGGAGCTGTTTTTT.

This clonotype occurred many times. This chain uses TRBV9 with TRBJ2-1, with no clear D. The CDR3 is 12 amino acids. Germline CDR1 reads SGDLS; CDR2 reads YYNGEE. V lost 0 bases to trimming and J lost 7 bases, with 5 bases between them. Written as DNA, the CDR3 is TGTGCCAGCAGCGTAGACGTGAATGAGCAGTTCTTC. It translates to CASSVDVNEQFF.

J is TRBJ2-2 and V is TRBV7-2, with D possibly matching TRBD2 (6 bases). Trimming stripped 6 bases from V and 7 bases from J, with 15 bases between. The CDR3 runs to 14 residues. The germline V gene has CDR1 SGHTA and CDR2 FQGNSA. In DNA, the CDR3 is TGTGCCAGCAGTAGAGCTACGCGGGGCGGGGAGCTGTTTTTT. It specifies CASSRATRGGELFF.

The rearrangement uses TRBV24-1 and TRBJ2-2; TRBD1 is a possible D gene (6 bases). This CDR3 has 15 residues. The V and J ends lost 4 bases and 4 bases respectively, with 12 bases between them. Germline CDR1 and CDR2: KGHDR and SFDVKD. The CDR3 DNA reads TGTGCCACCAGTGAAGGGGGAACGACCACCGGGGAGCTGTTTTTT. It specifies CATSEGGTTTGELFF.

This clonotype was seen at least ten times. The rearrangement joins TRBV20-1 to TRBJ2-2, with D possibly TRBD2 on 6 matching bases. The ends were cut back, 4 bases at V and 0 bases at J, with 21 bases in the middle. The length of the CDR3 is 18 residues. Per germline, CDR1 DFQATT and CDR2 SNEGSKA (reference sequence). CDR3 DNA sequence: TGCAGTGCTAAGGGCGCCGCAGGAGGGGAAACGAACACCGGGGAGCTGTTTTTT. Amino acids: CSAKGAAGGETNTGELFF.

This chain links TRBV4-1 with TRBJ2-5; TRBD1 might be the D (6 bases). The V and J ends lost 7 bases and 5 bases respectively, with 17 bases between them. The CDR3 covers 14 residues. Germline V CDR1 and CDR2: MGHRA, YSYEKL. CDR3 coding DNA: TGCGCCAGCATGAAAGACTTGGGGGCGGAGACCCAGTACTTC. It codes for CASMKDLGAETQYF.